Included here is one TCR beta chain sequence, with context. Antigen unknown. In the same sample, other DNA sequences code for this CDR3. These data originate in a study of shared clonotypes between healthy human individuals. Study-level points and caveats: For naive CD4 cells, roughly 4.6% of clonotypes were shared across a handful of donors.

The deep-level immunoSEQ assay was used. Assay: immunoSEQ multiplex PCR; the TCRdb copy retains only in-frame clones and omits some. This sample has some 2,000,000 clones, with almost 96% found just once. All participating donors were Caucasian adults from Nashville, Tennessee. The CDR3 totals 15 residues. V dropped 3 bases and J dropped 4; count of bases not matched to a gene: 1. Germline CDR1 and CDR2: SGHAT and FQNNGV. The sequence was collected from a man aged 18 to 35 in good health. The sequencing input was naive CD4+ T cells sorted from blood. Subset defined: CD45RA+ positively selected. The chain uses TRBV11-2 and TRBJ2-1; 12 positions agree with TRBD2. As DNA, the CDR3 is TGTGCCAGCAGCTTCGGACTAGCGGGGTACAATGAGCAGTTCTTC. Protein: CASSFGLAGYNEQFF.